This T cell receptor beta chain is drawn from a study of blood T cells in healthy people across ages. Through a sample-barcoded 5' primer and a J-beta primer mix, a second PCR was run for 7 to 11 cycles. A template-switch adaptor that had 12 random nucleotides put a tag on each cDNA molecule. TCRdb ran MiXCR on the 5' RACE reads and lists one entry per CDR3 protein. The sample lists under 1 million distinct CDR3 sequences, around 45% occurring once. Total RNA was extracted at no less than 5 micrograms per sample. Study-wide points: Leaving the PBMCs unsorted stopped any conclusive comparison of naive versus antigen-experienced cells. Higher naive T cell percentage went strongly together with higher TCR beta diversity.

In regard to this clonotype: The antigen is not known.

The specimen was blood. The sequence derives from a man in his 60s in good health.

This chain's CDR3 is CASTLGTAAKNIQYF. CDR3 sequence (DNA): TGTGCCAGCACCCTGGGGACCGCAGCCAAAAACATTCAGTACTTC. The chain recombines TRBV6-2 or TRBV6-3 with TRBJ2-4; either TRBD1 or TRBD2 may supply D (5 bases each). The CDR3 is 15 residues long. Germline assignment: CDR1 MNHEY and CDR2 SVGEGT. V was clipped by 7 bases and J by 0 bases, with 13 bases between them.